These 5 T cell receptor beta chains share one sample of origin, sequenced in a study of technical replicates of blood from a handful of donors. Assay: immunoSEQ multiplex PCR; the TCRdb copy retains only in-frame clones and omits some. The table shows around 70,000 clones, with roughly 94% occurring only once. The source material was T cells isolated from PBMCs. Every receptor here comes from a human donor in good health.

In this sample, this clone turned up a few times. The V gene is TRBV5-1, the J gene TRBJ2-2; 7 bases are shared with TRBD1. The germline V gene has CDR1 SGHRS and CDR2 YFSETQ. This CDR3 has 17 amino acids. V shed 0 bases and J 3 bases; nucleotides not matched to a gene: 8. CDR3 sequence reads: CASSLGTGTAYTGELFF. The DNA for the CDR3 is TGCGCCAGCAGCTTGGGAACCGGGACAGCCTACACCGGGGAGCTGTTTTTT.

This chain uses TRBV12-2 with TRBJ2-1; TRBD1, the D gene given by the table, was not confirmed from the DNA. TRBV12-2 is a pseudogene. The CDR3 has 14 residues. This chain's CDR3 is CASHTDISYNEQFF. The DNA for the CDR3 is TGTGCAAGTCACACCGACATTTCCTACAATGAGCAGTTCTTC.

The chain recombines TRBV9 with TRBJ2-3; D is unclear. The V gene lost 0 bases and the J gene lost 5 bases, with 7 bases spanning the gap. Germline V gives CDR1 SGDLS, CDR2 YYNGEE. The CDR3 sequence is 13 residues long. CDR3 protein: CASSVDTEDTQYF. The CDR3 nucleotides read TGTGCCAGCAGCGTAGACACAGAAGATACGCAGTATTTT.

CDR3 DNA: TGTGCCACCAGCTTAATCGCCGGGACTAGCGGGGGATTGGGAGAGACCCAGTACTTC. Amino acid sequence: CATSLIAGTSGGLGETQYF. This chain uses TRBV15 with TRBJ2-5; 14 nucleotides line up with TRBD2. Germline V gene sequence: CDR1 LNHNV, CDR2 YYDKDF (reference sequence). The CDR3 is 19 residues long. V shed 5 bases, J shed 4 bases, and the junction held 15 bases outside the gene matches.

The CDR3 DNA reads as TGTGCCAGCAGTTCTAATGAGGTCGGCTACACCTTC. Encoded protein: CASSSNEVGYTF. The rearrangement joins TRBV7-9 to TRBJ1-2; D gene ambiguous. V lost 6 bases and J 8 bases, leaving 13 bases between the germline ends. This CDR3 region has 12 residues. Germline assignment: CDR1 SEHNR and CDR2 FQNEAQ (reference sequence).